This record covers a single T cell receptor (beta chain). Its antigen is unknown. This entry is derived from a study of cytomegalovirus exposure and HLA in healthy donors. Overall study context: Genetic ancestry analysis placed about 76% of the 400 or so donors that were genotyped in the Caucasian-associated cluster. Study-wide findings and caveats: A list of 150 or so TCR beta chains associated with cytomegalovirus was given. Accurate prediction of most subjects' HLA-A and HLA-B alleles from TCR beta sequences was reported.

The germline V gene encodes CDR1 MNHEY and CDR2 SVGAGI. Trimming took off 2 bases at V and 6 bases at J, with 13 bases between the two ends. CDR3 length: 14 residues. The study ran its PCR with 60 Vbeta and 13 Jbeta primers. Original data processing: It was a later analysis that counted roughly 79 million unique TCR beta chains, of which 9 million to 13 million were shared. Only in-frame clones appear in the TCRdb table, and some are missing; sequencing was by immunoSEQ multiplex PCR. The V and J calls and the clone size are those of that table, but D and trimming were determined from the DNA. The sample consists of 50,000 to 65,000 clones, more than 60% of them appearing once.

The V gene is TRBV6-5, the J gene TRBJ1-2, with a weak D call TRBD1 (5 bases). The sample was PBMCs. The sequence was collected from a woman in her forties in good health and CMV-seropositive. CDR3 protein: CASSYRPEGDGYTF. DNA for the CDR3: TGTGCCAGCAGTTACAGGCCCGAAGGGGATGGCTACACCTTC.